This T cell receptor beta chain was identified during a study of cytomegalovirus exposure and HLA in healthy donors. The CDR3 has 16 amino acids. Germline V CDR1 and CDR2: MGHRA, YSYEKL. PCR used 60 Vbeta primers and 13 Jbeta primers. Some clones are missing from TCRdb's copy, which holds only in-frame ones; the method was immunoSEQ multiplex PCR. The profile covers roughly 120,000 clones, with roughly two thirds appearing a single time and roughly 8% taken by the ten largest. What was sequenced was PBMCs. This sequence joins TRBV4-1 and TRBJ2-5; D call uncertain. The DNA end favors TRBJ2-7, so the J call may be wrong. The receptor comes from a man in his forties in good health and CMV-seronegative. CDR3 sequence reads: CASSQDSLLSSYEQYF. The CDR3 nucleotides are TGCGCCAGCAGCCAAGATTCCCTCCTGAGCTCCTACGAGCAGTACTTC.